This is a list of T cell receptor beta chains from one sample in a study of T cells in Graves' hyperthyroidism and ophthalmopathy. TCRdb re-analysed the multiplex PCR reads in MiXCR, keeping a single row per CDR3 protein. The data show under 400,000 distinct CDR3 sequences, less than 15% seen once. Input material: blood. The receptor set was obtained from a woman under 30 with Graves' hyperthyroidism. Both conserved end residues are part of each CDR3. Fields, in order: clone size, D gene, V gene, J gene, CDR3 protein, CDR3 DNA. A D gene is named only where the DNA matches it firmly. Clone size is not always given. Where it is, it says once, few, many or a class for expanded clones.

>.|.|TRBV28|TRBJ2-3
CASKEGARADTQYF
TGTGCCAGCAAGGAGGGGGCGAGGGCAGATACGCAGTATTTT
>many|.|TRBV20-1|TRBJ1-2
CSAHPGAGNYGYTF
TGCAGTGCTCATCCCGGGGCAGGGAACTATGGCTACACCTTC
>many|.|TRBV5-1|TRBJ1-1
CASSSMTEGNTEAFF
TGCGCCAGCAGCTCGATGACTGAGGGGAACACTGAAGCTTTCTTT
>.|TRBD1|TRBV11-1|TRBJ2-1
CASSVDRVKNEQFF
TGTGCCAGCAGCGTCGACAGGGTGAAGAATGAGCAGTTCTTC
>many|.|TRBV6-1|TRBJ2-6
CASTGRGGANVLTF
TGTGCCAGCACTGGCCGGGGGGGGGCCAACGTCCTGACTTTC
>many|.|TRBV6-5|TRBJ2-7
CASSYSGETEQYF
TGTGCCAGCAGTTACTCCGGGGAAACCGAGCAGTACTTC
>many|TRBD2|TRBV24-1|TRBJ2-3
CATSDRTSAYTDTQYF
TGTGCCACCAGTGACAGGACTAGCGCGTACACAGATACGCAGTATTTT
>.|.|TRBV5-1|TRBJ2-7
CASSQSRYEQYF
TGCGCCAGCAGCCAAAGTCGCTACGAGCAGTACTTC
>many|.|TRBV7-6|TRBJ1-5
CASSAYLNNQPQHF
TGTGCCAGCAGCGCGTACCTCAACAATCAGCCCCAGCATTTT
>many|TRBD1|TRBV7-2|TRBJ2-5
CASSLVTGIQETQYF
TGTGCCAGCAGCTTAGTGACAGGGATACAAGAGACCCAGTACTTC
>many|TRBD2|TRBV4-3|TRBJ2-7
CASSQEPSGSSYEQYF
TGCGCCAGCAGCCAAGAGCCTAGCGGGAGTTCTTACGAGCAGTACTTC
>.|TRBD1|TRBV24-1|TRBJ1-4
CATSDRTGGEKLFF
TGTGCCACCAGTGATAGGACAGGGGGTGAAAAACTGTTTTTT
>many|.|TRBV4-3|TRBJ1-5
CASSQASGPKVQPQHF
TGCGCCAGCAGCCAGGCCTCGGGACCAAAGGTCCAGCCCCAGCATTTT
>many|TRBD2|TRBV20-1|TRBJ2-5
CSARGLAGNKETQYF
TGCAGTGCTAGGGGACTAGCGGGAAACAAAGAGACCCAGTACTTC
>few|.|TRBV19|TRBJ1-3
CASRPQTSGNTIYF
TGTGCCAGTAGGCCACAGACCTCTGGAAACACCATATATTTT
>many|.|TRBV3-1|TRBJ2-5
CASSQDYGTRETQYF
TGTGCCAGCAGCCAAGATTACGGGACTCGGGAGACCCAGTACTTC
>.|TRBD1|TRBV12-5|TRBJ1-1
CASGSSRDRGANTEAFF
TGTGCTAGTGGTTCATCCCGGGACAGGGGGGCGAACACTGAAGCTTTCTTT
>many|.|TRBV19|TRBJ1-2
CASSLRGVLALKDNYGYTF
TGTGCCAGTTCGCTGCGTGGGGTTTTAGCGTTGAAGGATAACTATGGCTACACCTTC
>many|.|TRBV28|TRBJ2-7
CASSLWQGPVGDEQYF
TGTGCCAGCAGTTTATGGCAGGGGCCCGTCGGGGATGAGCAGTACTTC
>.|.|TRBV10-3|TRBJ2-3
CASLANSARTDTQYF
TGTGCCTCCCTAGCGAATAGCGCCCGCACAGATACGCAGTATTTT
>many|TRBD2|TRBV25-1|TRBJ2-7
CASSDLGLAGYEQYF
TGTGCCAGCAGTGATCTTGGACTAGCGGGCTACGAGCAGTACTTC
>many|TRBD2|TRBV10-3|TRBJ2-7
CAISVTSGAAPYEQYF
TGTGCCATCAGTGTGACTAGCGGGGCCGCCCCCTACGAGCAGTACTTC
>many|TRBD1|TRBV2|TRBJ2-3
CASHRDRGLDTQYF
TGTGCCAGTCATCGAGACAGGGGGCTGGATACGCAGTATTTT
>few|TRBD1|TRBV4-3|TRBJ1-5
CASSPGTAPNQPQHF
TGCGCCAGCAGCCCTGGGACAGCTCCAAATCAGCCCCAGCATTTT
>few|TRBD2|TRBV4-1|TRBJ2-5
CASSRSPLTSVLGETQYF
TGCGCCAGCAGCCGAAGCCCCCTAACTAGCGTCCTGGGCGAGACCCAGTACTTC
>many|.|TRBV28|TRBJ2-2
CASAQRRRAELFF
TGTGCCAGCGCACAGAGGAGGAGAGCGGAGCTGTTTTTT
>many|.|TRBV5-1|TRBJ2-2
CASTEDSNTGELFF
TGCGCCAGCACCGAAGACTCGAACACCGGGGAGCTGTTTTTT
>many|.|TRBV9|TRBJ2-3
CASSVGTGAITDTQYF
TGTGCCAGCAGCGTAGGTACGGGGGCAATCACAGATACGCAGTATTTT
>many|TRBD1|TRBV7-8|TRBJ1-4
CASSEQGLLNEKLFF
TGTGCCAGCAGCGAACAGGGGCTACTTAATGAAAAACTGTTTTTT
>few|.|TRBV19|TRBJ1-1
CASSNWGTEAFF
TGTGCCAGTAGTAATTGGGGCACTGAAGCTTTCTTT
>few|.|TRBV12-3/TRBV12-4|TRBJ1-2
CASTFSLRDGYTF
TGTGCCAGCACTTTCTCGCTGCGGGATGGCTACACCTTC
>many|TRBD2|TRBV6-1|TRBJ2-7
CASRAGAHPSYEQYF
TGTGCCAGCAGAGCGGGAGCCCACCCCTCCTACGAGCAGTACTTC
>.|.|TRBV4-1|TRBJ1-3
CASSRPGKDPISGNTIYF
TGCGCCAGCAGCCGTCCAGGAAAAGACCCTATCTCTGGAAACACCATATATTTT
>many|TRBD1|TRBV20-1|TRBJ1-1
CSANRGEFWNTEAFF
TGCAGTGCTAACAGGGGAGAGTTTTGGAACACTGAAGCTTTCTTT
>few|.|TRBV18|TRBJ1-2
CASSPLDSGGTHSGYTF
TGTGCCAGCTCACCCCTGGACAGTGGGGGGACGCATAGTGGCTACACCTTC
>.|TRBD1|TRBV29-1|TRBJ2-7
CSVEQQGSSYEQYF
TGCAGCGTTGAACAACAGGGGAGCTCCTACGAGCAGTACTTC
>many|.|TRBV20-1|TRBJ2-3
CSAKEGSTTDTQYF
TGCAGTGCCAAGGAGGGATCGACCACAGATACGCAGTATTTT
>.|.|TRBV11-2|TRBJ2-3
CASSFGGWDTQYF
TGTGCCAGCAGTTTCGGGGGCTGGGATACGCAGTATTTT
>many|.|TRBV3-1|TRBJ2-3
CASSQDRGGADTQYF
TGTGCCAGCAGCCAAGATCGAGGGGGGGCAGATACGCAGTATTTT
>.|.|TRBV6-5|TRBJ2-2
CASSYSRGPTNTGELFF
TGTGCCAGCAGTTACTCACGTGGACCGACGAACACCGGGGAGCTGTTTTTT
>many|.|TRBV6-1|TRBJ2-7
CASSDSLLATYEQYF
TGTGCCAGCAGTGATAGTCTACTAGCAACCTACGAGCAGTACTTC
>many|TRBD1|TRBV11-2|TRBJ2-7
CASSLGPTGGRGSYEQYF
TGTGCCAGCAGCTTAGGACCGACAGGGGGAAGAGGTAGCTACGAGCAGTACTTC
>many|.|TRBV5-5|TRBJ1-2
CASSKRDGYTF
TGTGCCAGCAGCAAGCGAGATGGCTACACCTTC
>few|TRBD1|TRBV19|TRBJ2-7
CASRAFDRADYEQYF
TGTGCCAGTAGAGCTTTTGACAGGGCTGACTACGAGCAGTACTTC
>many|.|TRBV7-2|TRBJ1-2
CASSLPGPRYGYTF
TGTGCCAGCAGCTTGCCGGGACCTCGCTATGGCTACACCTTC
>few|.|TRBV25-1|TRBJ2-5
CASSEYLRSETQYF
TGTGCCAGCAGTGAATATTTACGGTCAGAGACCCAGTACTTC
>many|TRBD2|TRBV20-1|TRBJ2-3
CSARSGGNSDTQYF
TGCAGTGCTAGGTCCGGGGGGAATTCAGATACGCAGTATTTT
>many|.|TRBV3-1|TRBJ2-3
CASSPLGTLAVADTQYF
TGTGCCAGCAGCCCCCTGGGGACCTTGGCAGTTGCAGATACGCAGTATTTT
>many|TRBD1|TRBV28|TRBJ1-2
CAGQDRAVGYTF
TGTGCCGGTCAAGACAGGGCTGTTGGCTACACCTTC
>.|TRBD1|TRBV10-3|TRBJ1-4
CAISEGQGNEKLFF
TGTGCCATCAGTGAGGGACAGGGGAATGAAAAACTGTTTTTT
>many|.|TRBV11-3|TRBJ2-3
CASSPRTSDTQYF
TGTGCCAGCAGCCCACGGACCTCAGATACGCAGTATTTT
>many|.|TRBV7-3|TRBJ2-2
CASSLEQTGELFF
TGTGCCAGCAGCTTAGAACAGACCGGGGAGCTGTTTTTT
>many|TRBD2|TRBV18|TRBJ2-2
CASSPPLAGATGELFF
TGTGCCAGCTCACCACCGCTAGCGGGGGCCACCGGGGAGCTGTTTTTT
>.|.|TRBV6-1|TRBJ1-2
CASRQNGLQAAGDYGYTF
TGTGCCAGCAGACAAAATGGACTCCAGGCAGCCGGGGACTATGGCTACACCTTC
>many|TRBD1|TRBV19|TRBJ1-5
CASSGTGANQPQHF
TGTGCCAGTAGTGGAACAGGGGCCAATCAGCCCCAGCATTTT
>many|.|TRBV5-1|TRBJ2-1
CASSSKGPIEQFF
TGCGCCAGCAGCTCCAAAGGGCCAATTGAGCAGTTCTTC
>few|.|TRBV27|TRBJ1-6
CASSSGQFPNSPLHF
TGTGCCAGCAGTTCTGGACAGTTTCCTAATTCACCCCTCCACTTT